This T cell receptor (beta chain) was found in a study of blood T cells in healthy people across ages. Findings and caveats of the study: Unknown donor CMV status possibly confounded expanded clonotype changes.

Concerning this clonotype: Its matching antigen is unknown.

For the second PCR, which ran for roughly 7 to 11 cycles, a sample-barcoded 5' primer and a J-beta primer mix were used. Every sample gave at least 2.5 million paired-end reads containing CDR3. TCRdb independently ran MiXCR on the 5' RACE reads; one entry per CDR3 protein. The sample lists 580,000 or so distinct CDR3 sequences; 40% to 55% were seen once. The study drew donors from healthy Caucasian individuals in Russia aged roughly 6 to 90. Germline V gene sequence: CDR1 LGHNA, CDR2 YSLEER. CDR3 length: 12 amino acids. Trimming at V came to 8 bases and at J to 7 bases, leaving 6 bases not matched to a gene.

Input material: blood. This chain uses TRBV4-3 with TRBJ1-1, with TRBD1 matching over 8 bases. This sequence originates from a man aged 80 or over in good health. CDR3 coding DNA: TGCGCCAGCCGGAAAGACAGGGGTGAAGCTTTCTTT. Its protein is CASRKDRGEAFF.